These 27 T cell receptor beta chains came from one sample sequenced in a study of human T cells and chemical hapten exposure. Time point reported: patch test 1, 2 weeks after DPC sensitization. Described treatment: therapeutic diphenylcyclopropenone sensitization with weekly scalp DPC. From the RACE reads, TCRdb called clonotypes with MiXCR, one entry per CDR3 protein. The sample gives fewer than 500,000 distinct CDR3 sequences, roughly 4.8% of which show up once; around 2% is in the top ten. The specimen comprised whole blood, sampled in connection with sensitization to the hapten diphenylcyclopropenone (DPC). The receptor source for this set is a woman aged 45-60 years with alopecia areata. Some clones in this sample may be carry-over from other donors' samples.

In this sample, this clonotype turned up many times. V gene TRBV12-5 combines with J gene TRBJ2-1; D not resolved. The CDR3 sequence is 18 residues long. V was cut by 0 bases and J by 2 bases, with 17 bases left in between. Germline V gene data show CDR1 as LGHNT and CDR2 as FRNRAP. The CDR3 region is CASGLVGRSKGTYNEQFF. The CDR3, as DNA: TGTGCTAGTGGTTTGGTCGGACGGTCCAAAGGCACCTACAATGAGCAGTTCTTC.

This clonotype was seen many times. The chain links TRBV27 to TRBJ2-1, with 14 bases fitting TRBD2. J lost 7 bases, V lost 5 bases, and 16 bases had no gene match. CDR1 and CDR2 from the germline V gene are MNHEY and SMNVEV (reference sequence). This CDR3 has 19 amino acids. CDR3 in amino acids: CASSLNPYPGLAGVNEQFF. Written as DNA, the CDR3 is TGTGCCAGCAGTCTTAACCCCTATCCGGGACTAGCGGGGGTGAATGAGCAGTTCTTC.

This clonotype was picked up many times. The genes are TRBV30 and TRBJ2-1; 7 bases are a match to TRBD2. Germline V gene data show CDR1 as GTSNPN and CDR2 as SVGIG (reference sequence). V lost 2 bases to trimming and J lost 4 bases; unmatched junction nucleotides: 8. The CDR3 covers 15 residues. The CDR3 spells CAWSFLADLYNEQFF. The CDR3 DNA follows: TGTGCCTGGAGTTTCCTAGCGGACCTTTACAATGAGCAGTTCTTC.

The CDR3 loop reads CASTDNLAGGNEQFF. In DNA form, the CDR3 reads TGTGCCAGCACCGACAACCTAGCGGGAGGTAATGAGCAGTTCTTC. The chain carries TRBV6-5 and TRBJ2-1, with 11 bases matching TRBD2. CDR1 and CDR2 (germline): MNHEY, SVGAGI. This CDR3 comprises 15 residues. Trimming removed 7 bases from V and 7 bases from J; junction bases left unmatched: 9.

This clonotype was seen a handful of times. The CDR3 coding sequence is TGTGCCAGCAGCCCACCAGGGGGGGCCGACAATGAGCAGTTCTTC. It specifies CASSPPGGADNEQFF. The chain joins TRBV7-9 to TRBJ2-1, with D possibly being TRBD1 or TRBD2 (7 bases each). V shed 5 bases and J shed 5 bases, with 16 bases lying between them. The CDR3 covers 15 residues. Germline V gives CDR1 SEHNR, CDR2 FQNEAQ (reference sequence).

This clonotype was seen ten or more times. The chain is built from TRBV7-2 and TRBJ1-6; D not certain. The CDR3 covers 16 residues. CDR1 and CDR2 (germline): SGHTA, FQGNSA. V was pared by 4 bases and J by 8 bases, with 18 bases between. CDR3 region: CASSWALPGPDSPLHF. CDR3 bases: TGTGCCAGCAGCTGGGCTTTGCCGGGCCCGGATTCACCCCTCCACTTT.

The sample holds a few counts of this clonotype. This chain uses TRBV30 with TRBJ2-2, with 7 bases identical to TRBD1. Germline CDR1 and CDR2: GTSNPN and SVGIG (reference sequence). Trimming cost V 5 bases and J 6 bases; bases outside gene matches: 12. The CDR3 loop spans 15 amino acids. The CDR3: CAWGTGTAQPGELFF. Written as DNA, the CDR3 is TGTGCCTGGGGAACCGGGACAGCCCAGCCCGGGGAGCTGTTTTTT.

This clonotype was seen many times. V gene TRBV12-3 or TRBV12-4 combines with J gene TRBJ1-1; D not resolved. V lost 1 base, J lost 5 bases, and 14 bases lay in between. The CDR3 is made up of 15 amino acids. The CDR3 protein is CASSLVGIRKTEAFF. The CDR3, as DNA: TGTGCCAGCAGTTTAGTGGGGATAAGAAAAACTGAAGCTTTCTTT.

This clonotype was counted many times. The V call is TRBV29-1, the J call TRBJ1-2, with 11 nucleotides matching TRBD1. Germline CDR1 SQVTM, CDR2 ANQGSEA. The junction had 9 bases not matched to a gene; V was cut back by 1 base and J by 8 bases. The CDR3 totals 15 residues. The CDR3 DNA reads as TGCAGCGTTGAAGTACCAGGACAGGGGGCGAGAGGCTACACCTTC. Residues: CSVEVPGQGARGYTF.

The table lists this clonotype with a few counts. This sequence joins TRBV5-1 and TRBJ2-1; weak D call: TRBD2 (6 bases). The V end lost 2 bases, the J end lost 7 bases, and 16 bases lay between the germline ends. The germline CDR1 and CDR2 sequences are SGHRS and YFSETQ. The CDR3 is 15 residues long. The CDR3: CASSFVGTSSNEQFF. CDR3 sequence (DNA): TGCGCCAGCAGCTTTGTAGGGACTTCTTCAAATGAGCAGTTCTTC.

This clonotype has more than one count but fewer than ten. This rearrangement joins TRBV20-1 to TRBJ1-2; D gene ambiguous. Germline values: CDR1 DFQATT, CDR2 SNEGSKA (reference sequence). This CDR3 has 8 amino acids. This chain's CDR3 is CSPFGYTF. DNA for the CDR3: TGCAGCCCCTTTGGCTACACCTTC.

This clonotype has more than one count but fewer than ten. The chain carries TRBV29-1 and TRBJ2-3; TRBD2 is a possible D gene (5 bases). The CDR3 totals 13 residues. The germline gives CDR1 SQVTM, CDR2 ANQGSEA. V was shortened by 4 bases and J by 3 bases, with 11 bases between the two germline ends. The CDR3 region is CSVVTKLTDTQYF. In DNA form, the CDR3 reads TGCAGCGTTGTGACTAAACTAACAGATACGCAGTATTTT.

This clonotype was counted many times. The V call is TRBV7-9, the J call TRBJ1-2; possibly TRBD1 for D (5 bases). Trimming removed 5 bases from V and 4 bases from J, with 11 bases in between. In germline, CDR1 is SEHNR, CDR2 FQNEAQ (reference sequence). The CDR3 loop spans 13 amino acids. DNA for the CDR3: TGTGCCAGCAGCCGGACTGACAGCTATGGCTACACCTTC. Residues: CASSRTDSYGYTF.

The V call is TRBV7-2, the J call TRBJ1-5; D is undetermined. The CDR3 is 13 residues long. Trimming took 1 base from V and 7 from J, leaving 8 bases between them. Germline V gene lookup returns CDR1 SGHTA and CDR2 FQGNSA. CDR3 region: CASSLVVDQPQHF. CDR3 nucleotides: TGTGCCAGCAGCTTAGTAGTAGACCAGCCCCAGCATTTT.

This clonotype was counted ten times or more. The genes are TRBV28 and TRBJ2-7, with 11 bases matching TRBD2. The CDR3 totals 14 residues. The germline V gene has CDR1 MDHEN and CDR2 SYDVKM. After removal of 2 bases from V and 6 bases from J, the junction contained 3 bases not matched to a gene. CDR3 protein: CASSLPGTSGEQYF. The CDR3 region has the DNA TGTGCCAGCAGTTTACCCGGGACTAGCGGCGAGCAGTACTTC.

This clonotype was counted many times. This chain joins TRBV20-1 and TRBJ1-6; TRBD1 aligns across 7 bases. Germline assignment: CDR1 DFQATT and CDR2 SNEGSKA (reference sequence). This CDR3 contains 15 residues. V was pared by 6 bases and J by 5 bases, with 10 bases of the junction left unmatched. CDR3 loop: CSARRTGADNSPLHF. The CDR3 DNA sequence: TGCAGTGCCAGGAGAACAGGGGCGGATAATTCACCCCTCCACTTT.

This clonotype was counted many times. The rearrangement joins TRBV30 to TRBJ1-1; D is undetermined. CDR1 and CDR2 from the germline V gene are GTSNPN and SVGIG (reference sequence). This CDR3 region has 14 residues. Deletions cut 0 bases from V and 1 base from J, with 9 bases between. The DNA for the CDR3 is TGTGCCTGGAGTGTGAGTCTGGGGAACACTGAAGCTTTCTTT. It specifies CAWSVSLGNTEAFF.

This clonotype was counted many times. The chain links TRBV7-2 to TRBJ2-3; D might be TRBD2 (5 bases). The length of the CDR3 is 14 residues. The germline V gene has CDR1 SGHTA and CDR2 FQGNSA. The ends were cut back, 5 bases at V and 4 bases at J, with 13 bases in the middle. DNA of the CDR3: TGTGCCAGCAGCCGGGATGCCGGGGCAGATACGCAGTATTTT. It yields the protein CASSRDAGADTQYF.

This clonotype was counted ten times or more. The V gene is TRBV2, the J gene TRBJ1-1; 7 nucleotides line up with TRBD1. Germline loops: CDR1 SNHLY, CDR2 FYNNEI. There are 13 residues in the CDR3. The trim removed 7 bases at V and 0 bases at J, leaving 2 bases unmatched. The CDR3 bases are TGTGCCAGCAACAGGGGCCTGAACACTGAAGCTTTCTTT. Protein sequence: CASNRGLNTEAFF. Drawing the rest from reference TRBV2 and TRBJ1-1, the complete variable domain is EPEVTQTPSHQVTQMGQEVILRCVPISNHLYFYWYRQILGQKVEFLVSFYNNEISEKSEIFDDQFSVERPDGSNFTLKIRSTKLEDSAMYFCASNRGLNTEAFFGQGTRLTVV.

This clonotype was observed at least ten times. The chain joins TRBV6-2 or TRBV6-3 to TRBJ1-1, with a weak D call TRBD1 (6 bases). Trimming removed 2 bases at V and 6 bases at J, with 7 bases between. This CDR3 spans 12 amino acids. CDR1 is MNHEY, CDR2 SVGEGT, per germline. The CDR3 region is CASSYGGSEAFF. CDR3 coding DNA: TGTGCCAGCAGTTACGGGGGCTCTGAAGCTTTCTTT.

This clonotype was observed a few times. CDR3 DNA sequence: TGCAGTGCTATCCGGACTAGCGGGAGGATCACCGGGGAGCTGTTTTTT. The encoded protein is CSAIRTSGRITGELFF. The chain combines TRBV20-1 with TRBJ2-2; 14 nucleotides line up with TRBD2. The CDR3 loop spans 16 amino acids. Trimming removed 4 bases from V and 4 bases from J; junction bases left unmatched: 5. Per germline, CDR1 DFQATT and CDR2 SNEGSKA (reference sequence).

The chain carries TRBV3-1 and TRBJ2-4, with unresolved D. This CDR3 has 11 amino acids. Trimming shortened V by 0 bases and J by 13 bases, and 7 bases separated the two germline ends. Per germline, CDR1 LGHDT and CDR2 YNNKEL (reference sequence). The CDR3 sequence: CASSQETVQYF. The CDR3 DNA follows: TGTGCCAGCAGCCAAGAAACCGTGCAGTACTTC. Full variable domain (missing parts from reference TRBV3-1 and TRBJ2-4): DTAVSQTPKYLVTQMGNDKSIKCEQNLGHDTMYWYKQDSKKFLKIMFSYNNKELIINETVPNRFSPKSPDKAHLNLHINSLELGDSAVYFCASSQETVQYFGAGTRLSVL.

This clonotype was detected a few times. The chain is built from TRBV20-1 and TRBJ2-2; the D call may be TRBD1 or TRBD2 (6 bases each). Germline V gene data show CDR1 as DFQATT and CDR2 as SNEGSKA (reference sequence). This CDR3 is 13 amino acids long. Trimming removed 3 bases at V and 7 bases at J, with 12 bases between. The CDR3 region has the DNA TGCAGTGCTAGGGACGGGGGCATCGGGGAGCTGTTTTTT. It encodes CSARDGGIGELFF.

The V gene is TRBV12-3 or TRBV12-4, the J gene TRBJ2-7; a possible D gene is TRBD2 (6 bases). The CDR3 is made up of 15 amino acids. Trimming shortened V by 6 bases and J by 5 bases, and 20 bases separated the two germline ends. CDR3 coding DNA: TGTGCCAGCAGGCCGGGACTCGACCCTTCGCACGAGCAGTACTTC. Encoded protein: CASRPGLDPSHEQYF.

This clonotype was counted at least ten times. The chain links TRBV10-3 to TRBJ2-5; TRBD1 matches at 8 bases. The CDR3 has 14 residues. The J segment lost 5 bases and the V segment lost 2 bases, leaving 4 bases of the junction unmatched. Looked up from germline, CDR1 is ENHRY and CDR2 is SYGVKD. CDR3 in DNA: TGTGCCATCAGTGAGCCAGGGGGCGTGGAGACCCAGTACTTC. This translates into CAISEPGGVETQYF.

About this clonotype: A much larger clone differs from this one at a single base, so this may be a read error. The chain links TRBV5-1 to TRBJ2-7, with a weak D call TRBD1 (6 bases). Trimming took 2 bases from V and 3 from J, leaving 15 bases between them. The V gene's germline CDR1 is SGHRS and CDR2 YFSETQ. The CDR3 is 15 residues long. In DNA form, the CDR3 reads TGCGCCAGCAGCTTTCCCGGGACATGGGTCTACGAGCAGTACTTC. Amino acid sequence: CASSFPGTWVYEQYF.

This clonotype appeared a single time. The chain recombines TRBV20-1 with TRBJ2-7; a possible D gene is TRBD1 (6 bases). This CDR3 contains 14 residues. V shed 5 bases and J shed 3 bases, with 17 bases lying between them. Looked up from germline, CDR1 is DFQATT and CDR2 is SNEGSKA (reference sequence). CDR3 region: CSADSGVEGYEQYF. The CDR3 bases are TGCAGTGCTGATTCAGGGGTCGAAGGCTACGAGCAGTACTTC.